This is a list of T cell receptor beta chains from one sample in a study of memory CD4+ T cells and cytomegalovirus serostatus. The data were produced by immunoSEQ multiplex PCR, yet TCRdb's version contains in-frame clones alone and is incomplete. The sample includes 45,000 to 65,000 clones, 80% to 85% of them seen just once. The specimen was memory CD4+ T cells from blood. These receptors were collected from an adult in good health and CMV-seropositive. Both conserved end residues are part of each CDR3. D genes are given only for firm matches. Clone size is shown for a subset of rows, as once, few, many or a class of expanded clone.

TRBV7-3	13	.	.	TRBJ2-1	CASSLGQYNEQFF	TGTGCCAGCAGCCTCGGGCAGTACAATGAGCAGTTCTTC
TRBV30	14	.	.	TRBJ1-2	CAWSVDFSNYGYTF	TGTGCCTGGAGTGTAGATTTTTCTAACTATGGCTACACCTTC
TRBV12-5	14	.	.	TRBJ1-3	CASGARGLGNTIYF	TGTGCTAGTGGTGCCCGGGGGTTAGGAAACACCATATATTTT
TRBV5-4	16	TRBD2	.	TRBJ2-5	CASSSSLTGGKETQYF	TGTGCCAGCAGCTCCTCCCTAACGGGGGGGAAGGAGACCCAGTACTTC
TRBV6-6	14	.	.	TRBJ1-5	CASTTTPGLGTQHF	TGTGCCAGCACAACAACCCCAGGGCTGGGGACCCAGCATTTT
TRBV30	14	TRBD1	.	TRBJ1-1	CAWSHTGANTEAFF	TGTGCCTGGAGTCACACAGGGGCGAACACTGAAGCTTTCTTT
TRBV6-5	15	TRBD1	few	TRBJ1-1	CASRLEGQPNTEAFF	TGTGCCAGCAGACTCGAGGGACAGCCGAACACTGAAGCTTTCTTT
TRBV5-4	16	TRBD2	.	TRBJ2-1	CASSMGVSSGANEQFF	TGTGCCAGCAGCATGGGGGTGTCTAGCGGGGCCAATGAGCAGTTCTTC
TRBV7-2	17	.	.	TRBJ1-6	CASSFGLPGGSGSPLHF	TGTGCCAGCAGCTTCGGGCTCCCGGGGGGGTCGGGTTCACCCCTCCACTTT
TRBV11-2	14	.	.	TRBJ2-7	CASSPGTGSYEQYF	TGTGCCAGCAGCCCCGGGACGGGCTCCTACGAGCAGTACTTC
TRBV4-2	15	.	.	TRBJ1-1	CASSGGRLQNTEAFF	TGTGCCAGCAGTGGGGGGCGACTCCAGAACACTGAAGCTTTCTTT
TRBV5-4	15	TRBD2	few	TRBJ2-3	CASSLVGGGADTQYF	TGTGCCAGCAGCTTGGTGGGGGGAGGGGCAGATACGCAGTATTTT
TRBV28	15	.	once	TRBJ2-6	CASRGGTSGANVLTF	TGTGCCAGCAGGGGCGGTACCTCTGGGGCCAACGTCCTGACTTTC
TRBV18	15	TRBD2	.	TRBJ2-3	CASSPVAGRSDTQYF	TGTGCCAGCTCACCCGTAGCGGGGAGGTCGGATACGCAGTATTTT
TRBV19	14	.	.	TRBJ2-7	CASSAHDYDTEQYF	TGTGCCAGTAGTGCCCACGACTACGATACCGAGCAGTACTTC
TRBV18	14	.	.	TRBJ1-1	CASSPLEANTEAFF	TGTGCCAGCTCACCCCTCGAGGCGAACACTGAAGCTTTCTTT
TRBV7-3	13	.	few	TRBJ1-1	CASSVSLNTEAFF	TGTGCCAGCAGCGTGAGCCTGAACACTGAAGCTTTCTTT
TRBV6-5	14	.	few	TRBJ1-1	CASRKSGPNTEAFF	TGTGCCAGCAGGAAATCGGGGCCGAACACTGAAGCTTTCTTT
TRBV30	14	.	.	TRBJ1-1	CAWSRGFQYTEAFF	TGTGCCTGGAGCCGGGGGTTCCAGTACACTGAAGCTTTCTTT
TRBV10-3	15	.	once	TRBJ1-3	CAISESGISGNTIYF	TGTGCCATCAGTGAGTCGGGGATCTCTGGAAACACCATATATTTT
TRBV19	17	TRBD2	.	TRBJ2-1	CASSGGGLAGPYNEQFF	TGTGCCAGTAGTGGGGGGGGACTAGCGGGCCCCTACAATGAGCAGTTCTTC
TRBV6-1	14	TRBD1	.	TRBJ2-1	CASSDPGTVSEQFF	TGTGCCAGCAGTGATCCCGGGACAGTGTCCGAGCAGTTCTTC
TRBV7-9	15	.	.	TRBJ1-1	CASELGGSGNTEAFF	TGTGCCAGCGAACTAGGGGGGTCAGGGAACACTGAAGCTTTCTTT
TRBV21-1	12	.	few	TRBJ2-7	CATPTRRYEQYF	TGTGCCACTCCGACACGGCGCTACGAGCAGTACTTC
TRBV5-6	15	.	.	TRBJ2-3	CASSLEVGGQDTQYF	TGTGCCAGCAGCTTGGAGGTGGGGGGCCAAGATACGCAGTATTTT
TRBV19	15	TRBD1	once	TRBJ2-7	CASSIGHRGSYEQYF	TGTGCCAGTAGTATAGGCCACAGGGGGTCTTACGAGCAGTACTTC
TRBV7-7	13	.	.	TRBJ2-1	CASSLNDLHEQFF	TGTGCTAGCAGCTTGAATGATCTACATGAGCAGTTCTTC
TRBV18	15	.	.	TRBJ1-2	CASSPPDRPNYGYTF	TGTGCCAGCTCACCACCAGACAGGCCTAACTATGGCTACACCTTC
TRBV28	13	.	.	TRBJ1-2	CASSLSAGSGYTF	TGTGCCAGCAGTTTAAGCGCTGGGAGCGGCTACACCTTC
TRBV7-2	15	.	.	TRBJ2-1	CASSPLLGGGNEQFF	TGTGCCAGCAGCCCTCTACTAGGGGGAGGTAATGAGCAGTTCTTC
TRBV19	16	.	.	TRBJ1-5	CASRVGSAGGNQPQHF	TGTGCCAGTAGAGTGGGGTCGGCAGGGGGCAATCAGCCCCAGCATTTT
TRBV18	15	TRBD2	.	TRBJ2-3	CASSGLAGTTDTQYF	TGTGCCAGCTCGGGATTAGCGGGAACTACAGATACGCAGTATTTT
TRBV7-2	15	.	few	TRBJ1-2	CASSLGTGSMGGYTF	TGTGCCAGCAGCTTAGGGACCGGGTCGATGGGTGGCTACACCTTC
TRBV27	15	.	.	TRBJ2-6	CASRGGGSGANVLTF	TGTGCCAGCAGGGGTGGGGGCTCAGGGGCCAACGTCCTGACTTTC
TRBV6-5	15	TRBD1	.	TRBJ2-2	CASSERTGNTGELFF	TGTGCCAGCAGCGAACGGACAGGGAACACCGGGGAGCTGTTTTTT
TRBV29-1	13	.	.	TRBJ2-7	CSVVTLQGREQYF	TGCAGCGTCGTAACCCTACAGGGTCGCGAGCAGTACTTC
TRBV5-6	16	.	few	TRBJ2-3	CASSPRQDISTDTQYF	TGTGCCAGCAGCCCGCGACAGGATATTAGCACAGATACGCAGTATTTT
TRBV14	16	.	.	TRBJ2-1	CASSQGGQTRYNEQFF	TGTGCCAGCAGCCAAGGGGGACAAACGAGATACAATGAGCAGTTCTTC
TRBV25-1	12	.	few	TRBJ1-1	CASSFLNTEAFF	TGTGCCAGCAGTTTCCTGAACACTGAAGCTTTCTTT
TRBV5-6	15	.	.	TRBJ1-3	CASSLDSSGGNTIYF	TGTGCCAGCAGCTTGGACAGTTCTGGAGGAAACACCATATATTTT
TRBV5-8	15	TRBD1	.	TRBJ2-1	CASSLDRGGYNEQFF	TGTGCCAGCAGTTTGGACAGGGGGGGCTACAATGAGCAGTTCTTC
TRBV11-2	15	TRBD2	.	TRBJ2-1	CASSLGGGVYNEQFF	TGTGCCAGCAGCTTAGGCGGGGGGGTTTACAATGAGCAGTTCTTC
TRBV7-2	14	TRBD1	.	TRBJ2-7	CASSLIQGANEQYF	TGTGCCAGCAGCTTAATTCAGGGGGCTAATGAGCAGTACTTC
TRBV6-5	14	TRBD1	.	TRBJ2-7	CASKPGQGTYEQYF	TGTGCCAGCAAGCCGGGACAGGGTACCTACGAGCAGTACTTC